This paragraph reports one T cell receptor (beta chain). The data are from a study of cytomegalovirus exposure and HLA in healthy donors. Sequencing was performed with immunoSEQ multiplex PCR; in TCRdb, only in-frame clones are kept and a portion is missing. The sample shows some 180,000 clones, roughly 77% of them seen only once. This CDR3 has 12 amino acids. The germline V gene encodes CDR1 SGHDN and CDR2 FVKESK. V lost 2 bases and J lost 9, with 10 bases in between. The TCR sequence derives from a woman aged 25 to 39 in good health and CMV-seronegative. The sample was PBMCs. The chain combines TRBV14 with TRBJ2-5, with D uncertain. The CDR3 here is CASSQMRFPQYF. As DNA, the CDR3 is TGTGCCAGCAGCCAAATGAGGTTCCCCCAGTACTTC.